This T cell receptor beta chain was retrieved from a study of OX40 agonist ivuxolimab in advanced cancers. Libraries were prepared by immunoSEQ multiplex PCR; TCRdb keeps only in-frame clonotypes and omits some of them. The sample includes more than 20,000 clones, around three quarters seen only once; the top ten take 8% to 10%. Note on this clone: Its specificity is unknown.

Whole-study findings and limits: More expanded clones were seen, on average, in CD8+ T cells than in CD4+.

Germline CDR1 is ENHRY and CDR2 is SYGVKD. Trimming removed 3 bases at V and 6 bases at J, with 8 bases between. CDR3 size: 12 residues. This sample comprised CD4+ or CD8+ T cells sorted from blood, obtained in a trial of the OX40 agonist ivuxolimab. This chain links TRBV10-3 with TRBJ1-2; TRBD1 is a possible D gene (5 bases). The sequence came from an adult with an advanced solid tumor such as melanoma, head and neck, liver or kidney cancer. CDR3 DNA sequence: TGTGCCATCAGTGACAGGGCCAATGGCTACACCTTC. It specifies CAISDRANGYTF.